One T cell receptor beta chain is described in this entry. This CDR3 is 15 amino acids long. Germline trimming cut 5 bases from V and 5 bases from J; bases unmatched to any gene: 10. Seattle researchers signed up patients amid active infection and tracked them longitudinally. This entry is derived from a study of blood T cell repertoires in COVID-19. The overall study: Italy, Spain and the United States were the sources of the convalescent and acute COVID-19 samples. PBMCs, B-cell-depleted T cells, or T cells were the source of the cDNA or gDNA that made up the material.

The authors' processing: Amplified reference gene primers provided the basis for estimating nucleated cell counts. Sequencing used immunoSEQ multiplex PCR; TCRdb keeps in-frame clones, though not all of them. For V, J and clone size, that table is used; D and trimming come from the DNA. The sample lists about 150,000 clones; just under 85% were seen once. Sequenced: peripheral blood. The rearrangement links TRBV23-1 to TRBJ1-2, with 8 nucleotides matching TRBD1. TRBV23-1 is flagged as an ORF with uncertain function. The clonotype was recovered from a woman aged 80 or older with COVID-19, enrolled during active disease. CDR3: CASSTRRTGFYGYTF. CDR3 DNA: TGCGCCAGCAGTACACGCCGGACAGGGTTTTATGGCTACACCTTC.